Detailed here is one T cell receptor (beta chain). Per the study methods: Cell counts per sample came from amplifying reference gene primers. Some clones are missing from TCRdb's copy, which holds only in-frame ones; the method was immunoSEQ multiplex PCR. The V and J calls and clone size are taken from that table; D and trimming were inferred from the DNA. This table has around 150,000 clones, around 82% appearing once. This entry comes from a study of blood T cell repertoires in COVID-19. Across the whole study: COVID-19 samples collected from the United States, Italy and Spain covered acute and convalescent phases.

CDR3 length: 16 residues. The germline gives CDR1 SGHVS, CDR2 FQNEAQ. Between the trimmed V and J ends, which lost 1 base and 3 bases, there was a span of 12 bases. The chain carries TRBV7-8 and TRBJ1-4; maybe TRBD1 (5 bases). The source material was peripheral blood. The sequence derives from a man between 60 and 70 years old with acute or convalescent COVID-19. CDR3 in DNA: TGTGCCAGCAGCTTAGGGGGGGTTGGAGCTAATGAAAAACTGTTTTTT. It codes for CASSLGGVGANEKLFF.